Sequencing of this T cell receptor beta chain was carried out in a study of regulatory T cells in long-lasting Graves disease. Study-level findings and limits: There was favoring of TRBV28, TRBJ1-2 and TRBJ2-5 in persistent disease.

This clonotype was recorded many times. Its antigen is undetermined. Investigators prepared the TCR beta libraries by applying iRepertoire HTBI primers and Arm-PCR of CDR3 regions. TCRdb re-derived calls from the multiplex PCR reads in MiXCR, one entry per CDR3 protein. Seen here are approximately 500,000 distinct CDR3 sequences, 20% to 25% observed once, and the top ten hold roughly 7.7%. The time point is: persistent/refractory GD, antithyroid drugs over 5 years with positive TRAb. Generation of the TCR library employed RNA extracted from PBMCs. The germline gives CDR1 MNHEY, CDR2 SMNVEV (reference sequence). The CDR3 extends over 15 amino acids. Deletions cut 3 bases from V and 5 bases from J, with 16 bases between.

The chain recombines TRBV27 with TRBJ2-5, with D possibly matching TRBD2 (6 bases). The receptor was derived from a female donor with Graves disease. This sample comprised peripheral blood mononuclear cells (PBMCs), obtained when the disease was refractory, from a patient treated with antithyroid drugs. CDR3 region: CASSFGGALLETQYF. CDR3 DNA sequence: TGTGCCAGCAGTTTTGGCGGGGCTCTTTTGGAGACCCAGTACTTC.